Presented here are 15 T cell receptor beta chains from one specimen sequenced in a study of blood T cell repertoires in COVID-19. Repertoires were generated with immunoSEQ multiplex PCR, while TCRdb's copy carries only in-frame clones and drops some. The sample contains about 260,000 clones, about 87% of which appear only once. Specimen: PBMCs or T cells enriched from blood (not recorded which). Source of these receptors: a woman aged 45-60 years who had recovered from COVID-19.

V is TRBV29-1 and J is TRBJ1-1; maybe TRBD1 (5 bases). The germline V gene has CDR1 SQVTM and CDR2 ANQGSEA. The V gene lost 5 bases and the J gene lost 4 bases, with 20 bases spanning the gap. The CDR3 is made up of 15 amino acids. The CDR3 loop is CSVRGRGGVSTEAFF. DNA of the CDR3: TGCAGCGTTCGGGGGAGGGGTGGTGTTAGCACTGAAGCTTTCTTT.

The chain links TRBV28 to TRBJ2-1, with 9 bases lining up with TRBD1. The CDR3 is 16 amino acids. V lost 3 bases and J lost 7; bases outside the gene matches: 10. Germline V gives CDR1 MDHEN, CDR2 SYDVKM. CDR3 residues: CASSLTGTGKRNEQFF. CDR3 coding DNA: TGTGCCAGCAGTTTGACCGGGACAGGGAAACGAAATGAGCAGTTCTTC.

J is TRBJ2-7 and V is TRBV11-2; possible D gene TRBD1, 5 bases. Deletions cut 0 bases from V and 3 bases from J, with 6 bases between. CDR3 length equals 13 residues. Germline loops: CDR1 SGHAT, CDR2 FQNNGV. Written as DNA, the CDR3 is TGTGCCAGCAGCTTAGAGACAGACTACGAGCAGTACTTC. This translates into CASSLETDYEQYF. Full variable domain (rest looked up from reference TRBV11-2 and TRBJ2-7): EAGVAQSPRYKIIEKRQSVAFWCNPISGHATLYWYQQILGQGPKLLIQFQNNGVVDDSQLPKDRFSAERLKGVDSTLKIQPAKLEDSAVYLCASSLETDYEQYFGPGTRLTVT.

The chain combines TRBV18 with TRBJ1-4; D gene ambiguous. Germline CDR1 reads KGHSH; CDR2 reads LQKENI. The ends were cut back, 3 bases at V and 4 bases at J, with 9 bases in the middle. The CDR3 is made up of 14 amino acids. This CDR3 is CASSPAGLNEKLFF. DNA of the CDR3: TGTGCCAGCTCACCTGCGGGTCTTAATGAAAAACTGTTTTTT.

V is TRBV7-9 and J is TRBJ2-1, with D possibly TRBD2 on 5 matching bases. Germline-derived CDR1 and CDR2 are SEHNR and FQNEAQ (reference sequence). This CDR3 region has 13 residues. The V gene lost 6 bases and the J gene lost 9 bases, with 15 bases spanning the gap. CDR3 sequence: CASSFAGLFEQFF. DNA for the CDR3: TGTGCCAGCAGTTTCGCCGGACTTTTTGAGCAGTTCTTC. Supplemented by reference TRBV7-9 and TRBJ2-1, the full variable domain reads DTGVSQNPRHKITKRGQNVTFRCDPISEHNRLYWYRQTLGQGPEFLTYFQNEAQLEKSRLLSDRFSAERPKGSFSTLEIQRTEQGDSAMYLCASSFAGLFEQFFGPGTRLTVL.

The chain uses TRBV28 and TRBJ1-2; possible D gene TRBD1, 6 bases. V lost 6 bases, J lost 4 bases, and 12 bases lay in between. In germline, CDR1 is MDHEN, CDR2 SYDVKM. CDR3 length: 13 residues. CDR3 nucleotides: TGTGCCAGCAGAACCAGGGGCAGCTATGGCTACACCTTC. This gives the protein CASRTRGSYGYTF.

The chain couples TRBV28 to TRBJ1-2; TRBD1 aligns across 8 bases. In germline, CDR1 is MDHEN, CDR2 SYDVKM. V lost 5 bases, J lost 7 bases, and 9 bases stayed unmatched. There are 14 residues in the CDR3. Here the CDR3 reads CASSQDREGFGYTF. The CDR3 nucleotides are TGTGCCAGCAGTCAGGACAGGGAAGGGTTTGGCTACACCTTC.

This chain uses TRBV5-1 with TRBJ1-6, with D possibly matching TRBD1 (6 bases). V dropped 3 bases and J dropped 10 bases, with 14 bases sitting between them. Germline assignment: CDR1 SGHRS and CDR2 YFSETQ. The CDR3 loop spans 14 amino acids. The CDR3 region has the DNA TGCGCCAGCAGCTCGGGACACCCTTCGTCACCCCTCCACTTT. This codes for CASSSGHPSSPLHF.

This rearrangement joins TRBV6-6 to TRBJ2-5; the match to TRBD2 covers 14 bases. CDR1 and CDR2 from the germline V gene are MNHNY and SVGAGI (reference sequence). The V and J ends lost 0 bases and 5 bases, in that order; junction bases with no gene match: 2. The CDR3 has 16 residues. CDR3 in amino acids: CASSYSGLAGAETQYF. The CDR3 DNA reads TGTGCCAGCAGTTACTCGGGACTAGCGGGAGCGGAGACCCAGTACTTC.

The rearrangement joins TRBV29-1 to TRBJ1-1; TRBD1 matches at 7 bases. J was trimmed by 0 bases and V by 7 bases; bases with no gene match: 5. Germline loops: CDR1 SQVTM, CDR2 ANQGSEA. The length of the CDR3 is 13 residues. The CDR3 protein is CSGPRGMNTEAFF. Here the CDR3 DNA reads TGCAGCGGACCCAGGGGGATGAACACTGAAGCTTTCTTT.

This sequence joins TRBV3-1 (or the pseudogene TRBV3-2) and TRBJ2-5; D not certain. The CDR3 runs to 16 residues. Trimming removed 1 base at V and 5 bases at J, with 17 bases between. CDR1 is LGHDT, CDR2 YNNKEL, per germline (reference sequence). CDR3 sequence: CASSQAFNEVRETQYF. Written as DNA, the CDR3 is TGTGCCAGCAGCCAAGCGTTTAATGAGGTACGCGAGACCCAGTACTTC.

This chain links TRBV28 with TRBJ1-2, with TRBD1 identical over 7 bases. Looked up from germline, CDR1 is MDHEN and CDR2 is SYDVKM. V lost 5 bases to trimming and J lost 3 bases; unmatched junction nucleotides: 9. The CDR3 sequence is 15 residues long. CDR3 in DNA: TGTGCCAGCAGTGCCCCCAGGGGGGTTGACTATGGCTACACCTTC. As protein: CASSAPRGVDYGYTF.

V usage is TRBV4-2 and J usage is TRBJ2-6, with D possibly matching TRBD1 (5 bases). Germline V CDR1 and CDR2: LGHNA, YNFKEQ. Trimming took 4 bases from V and 0 from J, leaving 10 bases between them. CDR3 length: 16 amino acids. CDR3 DNA: TGTGCCAGCAGCCTCTCGCAGGGCTCTGGGGCCAACGTCCTGACTTTC. The encoded protein is CASSLSQGSGANVLTF.

The chain combines TRBV3-1 (or the pseudogene TRBV3-2) with TRBJ2-7, with 13 bases matching TRBD2. The CDR3 sequence is 15 residues long. Germline lookup yields CDR1 LGHDT and CDR2 YNNKEL (reference sequence). The V gene end was trimmed by 4 bases and the J gene end by 5 bases; junction bases not matched to a gene: 5. CDR3: CASSPGTSGINEQYF. CDR3 nucleotide sequence: TGTGCCAGCAGCCCCGGGACTAGCGGGATCAACGAGCAGTACTTC.

The chain couples TRBV15 to TRBJ1-4, with 7 positions matching TRBD1. This CDR3 has 16 amino acids. V lost 4 bases to trimming and J lost 6 bases; unmatched junction nucleotides: 11. Germline V gene sequence: CDR1 LNHNV, CDR2 YYDKDF (reference sequence). The CDR3 sequence: CATSKLSDRRDEKLFF. CDR3 DNA: TGTGCCACCAGCAAACTATCGGACAGGAGGGATGAAAAACTGTTTTTT.